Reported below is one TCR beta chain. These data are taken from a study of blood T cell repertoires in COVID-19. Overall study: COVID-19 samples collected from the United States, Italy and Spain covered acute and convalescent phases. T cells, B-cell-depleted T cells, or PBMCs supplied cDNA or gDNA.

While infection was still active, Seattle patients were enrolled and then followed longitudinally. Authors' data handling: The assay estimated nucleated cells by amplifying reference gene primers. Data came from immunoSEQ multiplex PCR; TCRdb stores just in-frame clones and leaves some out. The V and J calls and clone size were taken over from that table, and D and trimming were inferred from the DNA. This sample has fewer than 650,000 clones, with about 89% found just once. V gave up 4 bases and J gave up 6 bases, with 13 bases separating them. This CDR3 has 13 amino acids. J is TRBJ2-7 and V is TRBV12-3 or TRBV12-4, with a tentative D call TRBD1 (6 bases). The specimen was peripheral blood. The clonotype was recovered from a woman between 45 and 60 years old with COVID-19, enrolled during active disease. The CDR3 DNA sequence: TGTGCCAGCAGTTCCCGAGGACAGAGCGAGCAGTACTTC. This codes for CASSSRGQSEQYF.